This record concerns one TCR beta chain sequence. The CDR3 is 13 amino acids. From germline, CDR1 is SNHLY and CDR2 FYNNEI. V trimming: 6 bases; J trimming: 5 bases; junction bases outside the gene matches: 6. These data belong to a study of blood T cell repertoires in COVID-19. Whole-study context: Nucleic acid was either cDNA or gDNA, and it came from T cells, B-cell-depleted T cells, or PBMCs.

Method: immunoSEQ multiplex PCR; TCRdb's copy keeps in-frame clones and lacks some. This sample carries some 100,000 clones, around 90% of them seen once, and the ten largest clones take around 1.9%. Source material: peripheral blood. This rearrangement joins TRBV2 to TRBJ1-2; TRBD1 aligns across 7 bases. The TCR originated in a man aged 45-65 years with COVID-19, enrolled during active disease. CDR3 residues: CASSEGQLYGYTF. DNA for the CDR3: TGTGCCAGCAGCGAGGGACAGCTTTATGGCTACACCTTC. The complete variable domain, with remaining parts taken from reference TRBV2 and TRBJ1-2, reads EPEVTQTPSHQVTQMGQEVILRCVPISNHLYFYWYRQILGQKVEFLVSFYNNEISEKSEIFDDQFSVERPDGSNFTLKIRSTKLEDSAMYFCASSEGQLYGYTFGSGTRLTVV.